The rows below give T cell receptor beta chains drawn from one sample of a study of blood T cell repertoires in COVID-19. Sequencing used immunoSEQ multiplex PCR; TCRdb keeps in-frame clones, though not all of them. This table holds under 80,000 clones, over 75% found once. Sequences were obtained from peripheral blood. These receptors were taken from a middle-aged man with acute or convalescent COVID-19. Both conserved end residues are part of each CDR3. Fields, in order: V gene, clone size, J gene, D gene, CDR3 DNA, CDR3 protein. The D gene is left open where the match is weak. Some rows have no size entry. The others give once, few or many, or a class for an expanded clone.

TRBV3-1/TRBV3-2,few,TRBJ1-2,NA,TGTGCCAGCAGCCAAGATCGAAGGGGCGTTTATGGCTACACCTTC,CASSQDRRGVYGYTF
TRBV7-9,few,TRBJ1-4,TRBD1,TGTGCCAGCAGCTCCGGGACAGGGGGCCGCCGAGGAGAAAAACTGTTTTTT,CASSSGTGGRRGEKLFF
TRBV7-9,NA,TRBJ1-2,TRBD1,TGTGCCAGCAGCTTAGCCCTGGGACAGGGTCGGCAGGGCTACACCTTC,CASSLALGQGRQGYTF
TRBV29-1,once,TRBJ2-3,TRBD2,TGCAGCGTTGTTGTCCTAGCGGATACAGATACGCAGTATTTT,CSVVVLADTDTQYF
TRBV5-6,few,TRBJ1-2,NA,TGTGCCAGCAGCTTGAGGGGGGGCAAAGGGGCTGGCTACACCTTC,CASSLRGGKGAGYTF
TRBV2,NA,TRBJ1-6,TRBD1,TGTGCCAGCAGTGAAAAACAGGGGGCGATTTCACCCCTCCACTTT,CASSEKQGAISPLHF
TRBV27,NA,TRBJ1-6,NA,TGTGCCAGCAGTTTACGACCGGGGTCTAGCTCCTATAATTCACCCCTCCACTTT,CASSLRPGSSSYNSPLHF
TRBV5-6,NA,TRBJ1-6,TRBD1,TGTGCCAGCAGCTTGGTGGTTTGGGACAGGGAGTTTGGTTCACCCCTCCACTTT,CASSLVVWDREFGSPLHF
TRBV28,NA,TRBJ2-7,NA,TGTGCCATTCTCGAAATAGGGGATCGGCAGTACTTC,CAILEIGDRQYF
TRBV28,NA,TRBJ2-7,TRBD1,TGTGCCAGCAGTTTATTTGGACAGGGAAAGTCGTACGAGCAGTACTTC,CASSLFGQGKSYEQYF
TRBV15,few,TRBJ2-7,NA,TGTGCCACCAGCAGAGACCAGGGCACCAGGAGCGAGCAGTACTTC,CATSRDQGTRSEQYF
TRBV19,NA,TRBJ1-1,TRBD1,TGTGCCAGTAGTAACACCGGGACAGGGGGTCACACTGAAGCTTTCTTT,CASSNTGTGGHTEAFF
TRBV5-6,NA,TRBJ2-2,NA,TGTGCCAGCAGCCCATCGTGGCAGGGCGCTAACACCGGGGAGCTGTTTTTT,CASSPSWQGANTGELFF
TRBV19,NA,TRBJ2-7,NA,TGTGCCAGTAGTATAGGTAGCAGTACTTGGGAGCAGTACTTC,CASSIGSSTWEQYF
TRBV15,NA,TRBJ1-1,NA,TGTGCCACTCGATCAACACCTACAGGGCGAAACACTGAAGCTTTCTTT,CATRSTPTGRNTEAFF
TRBV9,NA,TRBJ1-2,TRBD1,TGTGCCAGCAGCGTAGACGGGCAGGGGGTTTATGGCTACACCTTC,CASSVDGQGVYGYTF
TRBV25-1,once,TRBJ1-2,NA,TGTGCCAGCATGGGAGGGGGGGATGGCTACACCTTC,CASMGGGDGYTF
TRBV7-8,few,TRBJ2-1,TRBD2,TGTGCCAGCAGCCGAGGTGGACTAGCGATAAACAATGAGCAGTTCTTC,CASSRGGLAINNEQFF
TRBV9,NA,TRBJ2-2,NA,TGTGCCAGCAGCGTACGGACAGAAAACACCGGGGAGCTGTTTTTT,CASSVRTENTGELFF
TRBV23-1,NA,TRBJ1-1,TRBD1,TGCGCCAGCAGTCAACTCCGGACAGGGAGGAACACTGAAGCTTTCTTT,CASSQLRTGRNTEAFF
TRBV5-1,NA,TRBJ2-1,TRBD2,TGCGCCAGCAGCTCACTGATGACTAGCGGGAGTGGGGATGAGCAGTTCTTC,CASSSLMTSGSGDEQFF
TRBV27,NA,TRBJ1-6,TRBD1,TGTGCCAGCAGAACGACAGGGGGCGGCGGGTCATATAATTCACCCCTCCACTTT,CASRTTGGGGSYNSPLHF
TRBV6-5,many,TRBJ1-2,TRBD1,TGTGCCACTCGCCCAGACAGGGCCTATGGCTACACCTTC,CATRPDRAYGYTF
TRBV24-1,NA,TRBJ1-2,TRBD1,TGTGCCACCAGTGACACGGGACAGGACTATGGCTACACCTTC,CATSDTGQDYGYTF
TRBV5-1,NA,TRBJ2-5,TRBD1,TGCGCCAGCAGCACAGGGGGAGAGACCCAGTACTTC,CASSTGGETQYF
TRBV5-4,NA,TRBJ2-5,TRBD1,TGTGCCAGCAGCATTCTGACAGGGCGGGCCCAGTACTTC,CASSILTGRAQYF
TRBV3-1/TRBV3-2,NA,TRBJ2-2,TRBD1,TGTGCCAGCAGCCGCCTACAGGGGACGAACACCGGGGAGCTGTTTTTT,CASSRLQGTNTGELFF
TRBV6-5,NA,TRBJ1-2,TRBD1,TGTGCCAGCAGGCGGCGACAGGGCGGCTACACCTTC,CASRRRQGGYTF
TRBV14,NA,TRBJ1-2,NA,TGTGCCAGCAGCCAAGGAGGGAATAGGGGCTACACCTTC,CASSQGGNRGYTF
TRBV7-6,NA,TRBJ2-3,NA,TGTGCCAGCAGCTTAGCAGTCGGAGTGACTTATACGCAGTATTTT,CASSLAVGVTYTQYF
TRBV5-1,NA,TRBJ2-2,NA,TGCGCCAGCAGCTTGTCCAGCGGGAACACCGGGGAGCTGTTTTTT,CASSLSSGNTGELFF
TRBV5-1,NA,TRBJ2-3,NA,TGCGCCAGCAGCGAGAAGGGGACAGATACGCAGTATTTT,CASSEKGTDTQYF
TRBV18,NA,TRBJ2-1,TRBD2,TGTGCCAGCTCTCCTCCCCTATTACAGCGGGAGTTCAACAATGAGCAGTTCTTC,CASSPPLLQREFNNEQFF
TRBV18,NA,TRBJ2-3,TRBD1,TGTGCCAGCTCAACACCGGGACAGGGGAGCACAGATACGCAGTATTTT,CASSTPGQGSTDTQYF
TRBV19,NA,TRBJ2-3,TRBD2,TGTGCCAGTAGCCGAGGGTTGACTAGCGGGAGTGGGGGCACAGATACGCAGTATTTT,CASSRGLTSGSGGTDTQYF
TRBV9,NA,TRBJ2-6,TRBD1,TGTGCCAGCAGCTCTCCTCAGGAGGGACAGGGGCCTGGGGCCAACGTCCTGACTTTC,CASSSPQEGQGPGANVLTF